This section outlines one T cell receptor (beta chain) sequence together with its context. CDR3 length: 15 amino acids. Germline assignment: CDR1 LGHDT and CDR2 YNNKEL (reference sequence). Trimming left V 4 bases short and J 1 base short, with 13 bases between. This entry belongs to a study of blood T cell repertoires in COVID-19. Study in general: COVID-19 samples, acute and convalescent, were from the United States, Italy and Spain. Nucleic acid was either cDNA or gDNA, and it came from T cells, B-cell-depleted T cells, or PBMCs.

The data were produced by immunoSEQ multiplex PCR, yet TCRdb's version contains in-frame clones alone and is incomplete. Of about 310,000 clones listed, nearly 90% are singletons. Ages ranged from about 18 to 89 years, with residence in about 24 US areas. What the recovered Cohort 3 donors had was two negative PCRs, clearance, or symptom resolution. Sample: PBMCs or T cells enriched from blood (not recorded which). The rearrangement joins TRBV3-1 (or the pseudogene TRBV3-2) to TRBJ1-1; a weak D match, TRBD1 (6 bases). The receptor's source is a woman aged 25 to 39 who had recovered from COVID-19. The CDR3 here is CASSRNGQPNTEAFF. The CDR3, as DNA: TGTGCCAGCAGCCGAAATGGACAGCCGAACACTGAAGCTTTCTTT.